The 15 T cell receptor beta chains below come from one sample, sequenced in a study of cytomegalovirus exposure and HLA in healthy donors. Assay used: immunoSEQ multiplex PCR; TCRdb lists only in-frame clones, some missing. The sample has more than 95,000 clones, about 88% seen once; the top ten hold 3% to 4%. Sequencing used PBMCs. These receptors were taken from a woman aged 18-30 years in good health and CMV-seropositive.

This sequence joins TRBV27 and TRBJ1-5; 10 positions match TRBD1. V lost 6 bases to trimming and J lost 6 bases; unmatched junction nucleotides: 5. This CDR3 has 14 amino acids. Germline-derived CDR1 and CDR2 are MNHEY and SMNVEV (reference sequence). The CDR3 region is CASSDRGHRQPQHF. The CDR3 DNA follows: TGTGCCAGCAGCGACAGGGGGCATCGTCAGCCCCAGCATTTT.

V usage is TRBV7-3 and J usage is TRBJ1-5, with 10 positions matching TRBD1. Losses at the gene ends were 5 bases for V and 4 bases for J; bases not matched to a gene: 2. The CDR3 is 14 amino acids. CDR1 is SGHTA and CDR2 is FQGTGA in the germline V gene. CDR3 DNA: TGTGCCAGCAGCCGGACAGGGGGTAATCAGCCCCAGCATTTT. Protein: CASSRTGGNQPQHF.

The J gene is TRBJ2-2, the V gene TRBV10-3, with 7 bases identical to TRBD2. Germline CDR1 is ENHRY and CDR2 is SYGVKD. The CDR3 is 17 amino acids. After removal of 2 bases from V and 1 base from J, the junction contained 7 bases not matched to a gene. For the CDR3, the DNA is TGTGCCATCAGTGAGACCGTGGCTAGCGGGAACACCGGGGAGCTGTTTTTT. This codes for CAISETVASGNTGELFF.

The chain is built from TRBV28 and TRBJ2-7, with 9 bases lining up with TRBD2. The CDR3 consists of 15 residues. Germline assignment: CDR1 MDHEN and CDR2 SYDVKM. Losses at the gene ends were 3 bases for V and 3 bases for J; bases not matched to a gene: 6. CDR3 nucleotides: TGTGCCAGCAGTTTGGGCGGGAGGGCCCGCTACGAGCAGTACTTC. This gives the protein CASSLGGRARYEQYF.

Here the CDR3 reads CASSSGRETQYF. Written as DNA, the CDR3 is TGTGCCAGCAGCTCAGGGCGGGAGACCCAGTACTTC. The J gene is TRBJ2-5, the V gene TRBV21-1; no check of the table's D call, TRBD1, against the DNA was made. TRBV21-1 is a listed pseudogene. This CDR3 comprises 12 residues.

The chain couples TRBV10-3 to TRBJ2-3; D is uncertain. Trimming cost V 2 bases and J 9 bases, with 9 bases left between them. The CDR3 covers 12 residues. The germline gives CDR1 ENHRY, CDR2 SYGVKD. As DNA, the CDR3 is TGTGCCATCAGTGAGCCCAACTTGACGCAGTATTTT. Its translation: CAISEPNLTQYF.

J is TRBJ2-5 and V is TRBV27; a possible D gene is TRBD2 (6 bases). The length of the CDR3 is 14 residues. The ends were cut back, 8 bases at V and 3 bases at J, with 16 bases in the middle. CDR1 is MNHEY and CDR2 is SMNVEV in the germline V gene (reference sequence). The CDR3 sequence: CASQAGRTEETQYF. CDR3 bases: TGTGCCAGCCAGGCGGGGAGAACCGAAGAGACCCAGTACTTC.

A single count supports this clone. The rearrangement joins TRBV9 to TRBJ2-1; weak D call: TRBD2 (6 bases). Trimming removed 2 bases from V and 8 bases from J, with 20 bases in between. Looked up from germline, CDR1 is SGDLS and CDR2 is YYNGEE. The CDR3 loop spans 16 amino acids. The CDR3 DNA reads as TGTGCCAGCAGCGTGGAAGCGGAGGGCTTTGGGGATGAGCAGTTCTTC. Residues: CASSVEAEGFGDEQFF.

This chain links TRBV2 with TRBJ1-2; tentative D call: TRBD1 (6 bases). This CDR3 region has 20 residues. Germline CDR1 SNHLY, CDR2 FYNNEI. Trimming shortened V by 0 bases and J by 1 base, and 24 bases separated the two germline ends. This chain's CDR3 is CASSEAKGGSFRAYNYGYTF. In DNA, the CDR3 is TGTGCCAGCAGTGAAGCGAAAGGGGGTTCCTTCAGGGCGTATAACTATGGCTACACCTTC.

V and J are TRBV27 and TRBJ1-1, with a tentative D call TRBD1 (5 bases). The CDR3 spans 13 residues. V was trimmed by 4 bases and J by 2 bases, leaving 8 bases between them. Germline CDR1 reads MNHEY; CDR2 reads SMNVEV (reference sequence). The CDR3 nucleotides are TGTGCCAGCAGTTCCGGGGGTAACACTGAAGCTTTCTTT. It is translated as CASSSGGNTEAFF.

J is TRBJ2-7 and V is TRBV5-1, with 8 nucleotides matching TRBD2. Germline-derived CDR1 and CDR2 are SGHRS and YFSETQ. The CDR3 is made up of 16 amino acids. V lost 0 bases, J lost 2 bases, and 7 bases stayed unmatched. The CDR3 spells CASSLEWGTSAYEQYF. DNA for the CDR3: TGCGCCAGCAGCTTGGAATGGGGGACTAGTGCCTACGAGCAGTACTTC.

This chain uses TRBV5-6 with TRBJ2-3; D is possibly TRBD1 (5 bases). Germline loops: CDR1 SGHDT, CDR2 YYEEEE. CDR3 length: 14 residues. Trimming pared 3 bases from V and 0 bases from J, leaving 8 bases between. CDR3 region: CASSSGRSTDTQYF. In DNA form, the CDR3 reads TGTGCCAGCAGCTCAGGGCGAAGCACAGATACGCAGTATTTT.

This chain links TRBV6-1 with TRBJ2-7; the D is unclear. CDR1 is MNHNS and CDR2 is SASEGT in the germline V gene. The CDR3 contains 14 residues. V lost 4 bases to trimming and J lost 7 bases, with 17 bases between them. The CDR3 coding sequence is TGTGCCAGCAGTGTCTTGACTCTGAGGAATGAGCAGTACTTC. Its translation: CASSVLTLRNEQYF.

This chain uses TRBV5-1 with TRBJ1-1, with D perhaps matching TRBD1 (5 bases). Between the trimmed V and J ends, which lost 0 bases and 0 bases, there was a span of 15 bases. This CDR3 has 17 residues. Germline V CDR1 and CDR2: SGHRS, YFSETQ. The CDR3 sequence is CASSLVGVRAMNTEAFF. CDR3 DNA sequence: TGCGCCAGCAGCTTGGTAGGGGTACGAGCCATGAACACTGAAGCTTTCTTT.

The chain joins TRBV7-8 to TRBJ2-3; a weak D match, TRBD2 (5 bases). V lost 1 base and J lost 6, with 20 bases in between. Germline V gene data show CDR1 as SGHVS and CDR2 as FQNEAQ. The CDR3 runs 17 residues. CDR3 in DNA: TGTGCCAGCAGCTTAGAGCGGTCGCCGGCATCGGTGGATACGCAGTATTTT. It encodes CASSLERSPASVDTQYF.